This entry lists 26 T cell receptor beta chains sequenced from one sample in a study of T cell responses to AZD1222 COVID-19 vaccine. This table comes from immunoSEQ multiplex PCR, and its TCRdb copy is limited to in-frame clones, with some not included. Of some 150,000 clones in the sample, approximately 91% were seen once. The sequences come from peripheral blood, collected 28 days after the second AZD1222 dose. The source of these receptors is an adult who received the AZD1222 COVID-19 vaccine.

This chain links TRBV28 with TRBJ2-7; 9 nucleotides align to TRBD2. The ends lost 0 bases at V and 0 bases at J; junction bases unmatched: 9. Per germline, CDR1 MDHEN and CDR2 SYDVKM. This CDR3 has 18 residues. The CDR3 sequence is CASSLWGGVSGSSYEQYF. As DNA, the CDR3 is TGTGCCAGCAGTTTATGGGGCGGAGTTAGCGGGAGCTCCTACGAGCAGTACTTC.

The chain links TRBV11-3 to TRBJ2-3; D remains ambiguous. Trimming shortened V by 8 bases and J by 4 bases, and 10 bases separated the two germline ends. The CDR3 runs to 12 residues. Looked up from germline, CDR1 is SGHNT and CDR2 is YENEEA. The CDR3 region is CASGKSADTQYF. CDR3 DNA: TGTGCCAGCGGAAAAAGTGCAGATACGCAGTATTTT.

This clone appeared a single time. The CDR3 bases are TGTGCCAGCAGCTCTAAGGTCCCTGACAGGGTACTCCCTTCCTACGAGCAGTACTTC. Translation: CASSSKVPDRVLPSYEQYF. The rearrangement joins TRBV7-6 to TRBJ2-7, with 7 bases matching TRBD1. The CDR3 length is 19 residues. The germline V gene has CDR1 SGHVS and CDR2 FNYEAQ. J lost 1 base, V lost 4 bases, and 19 bases had no gene match.

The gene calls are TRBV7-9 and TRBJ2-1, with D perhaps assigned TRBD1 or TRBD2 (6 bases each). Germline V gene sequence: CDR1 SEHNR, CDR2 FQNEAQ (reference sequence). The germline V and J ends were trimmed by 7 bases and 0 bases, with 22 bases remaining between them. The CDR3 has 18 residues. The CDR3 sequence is CASTGGTQDYSSYNEQFF. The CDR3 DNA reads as TGTGCCAGCACCGGCGGGACACAAGATTATAGCTCCTACAATGAGCAGTTCTTC.

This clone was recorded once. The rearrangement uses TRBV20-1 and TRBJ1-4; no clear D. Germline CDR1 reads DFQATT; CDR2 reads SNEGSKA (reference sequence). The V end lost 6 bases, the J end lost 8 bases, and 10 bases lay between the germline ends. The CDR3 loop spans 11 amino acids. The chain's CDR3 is CSALMGEKLFF. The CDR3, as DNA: TGCAGTGCCCTCATGGGGGAAAAACTGTTTTTT.

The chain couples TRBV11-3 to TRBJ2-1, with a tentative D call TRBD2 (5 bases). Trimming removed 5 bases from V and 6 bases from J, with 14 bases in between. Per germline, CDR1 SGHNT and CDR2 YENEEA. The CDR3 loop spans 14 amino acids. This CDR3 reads CASSPTRGPNEQFF. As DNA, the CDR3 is TGTGCCAGCAGCCCCACTAGAGGCCCCAATGAGCAGTTCTTC.

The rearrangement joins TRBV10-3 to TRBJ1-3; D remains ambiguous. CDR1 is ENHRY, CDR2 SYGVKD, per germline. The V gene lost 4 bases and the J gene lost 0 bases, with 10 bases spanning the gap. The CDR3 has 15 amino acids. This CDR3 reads CAISGGPSSGNTIYF. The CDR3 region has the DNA TGTGCCATCAGTGGAGGACCGTCCTCTGGAAACACCATATATTTT.

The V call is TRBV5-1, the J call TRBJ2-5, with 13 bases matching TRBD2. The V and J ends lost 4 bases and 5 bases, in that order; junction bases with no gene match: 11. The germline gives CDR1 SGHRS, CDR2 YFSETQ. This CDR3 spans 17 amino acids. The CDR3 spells CASSIGLAGVAEETQYF. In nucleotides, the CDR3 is TGCGCCAGCAGCATAGGACTAGCGGGAGTCGCGGAGGAGACCCAGTACTTC. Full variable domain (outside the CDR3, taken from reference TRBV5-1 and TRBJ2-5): KAGVTQTPRYLIKTRGQQVTLSCSPISGHRSVSWYQQTPGQGLQFLFEYFSETQRNKGNFPGRFSGRQFSNSRSEMNVSTLELGDSALYLCASSIGLAGVAEETQYFGPGTRLLVL.

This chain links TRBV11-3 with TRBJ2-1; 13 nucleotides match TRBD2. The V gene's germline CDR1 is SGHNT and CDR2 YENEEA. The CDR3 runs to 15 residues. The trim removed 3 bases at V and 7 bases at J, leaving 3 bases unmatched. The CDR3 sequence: CASSFGLAGANEQFF. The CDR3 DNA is TGTGCCAGCAGCTTCGGACTAGCGGGGGCGAATGAGCAGTTCTTC.

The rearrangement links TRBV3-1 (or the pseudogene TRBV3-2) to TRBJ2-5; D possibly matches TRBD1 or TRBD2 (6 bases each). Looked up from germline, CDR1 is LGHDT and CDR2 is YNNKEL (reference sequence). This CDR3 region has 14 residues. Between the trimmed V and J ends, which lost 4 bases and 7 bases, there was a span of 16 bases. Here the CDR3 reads CASSRSEGGVTQYF. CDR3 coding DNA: TGTGCCAGCAGCCGGTCGGAGGGGGGCGTGACCCAGTACTTC.

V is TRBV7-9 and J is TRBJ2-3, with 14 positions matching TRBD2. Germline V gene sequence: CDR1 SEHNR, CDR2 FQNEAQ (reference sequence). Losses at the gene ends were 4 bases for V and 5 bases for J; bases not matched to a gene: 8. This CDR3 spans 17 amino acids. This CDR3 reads CASSSGLAGAAGDTQYF. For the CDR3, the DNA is TGTGCCAGCAGCTCGGGACTAGCGGGGGCCGCGGGAGATACGCAGTATTTT. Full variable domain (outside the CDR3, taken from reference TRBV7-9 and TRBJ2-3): DTGVSQNPRHKITKRGQNVTFRCDPISEHNRLYWYRQTLGQGPEFLTYFQNEAQLEKSRLLSDRFSAERPKGSFSTLEIQRTEQGDSAMYLCASSSGLAGAAGDTQYFGPGTRLTVL.

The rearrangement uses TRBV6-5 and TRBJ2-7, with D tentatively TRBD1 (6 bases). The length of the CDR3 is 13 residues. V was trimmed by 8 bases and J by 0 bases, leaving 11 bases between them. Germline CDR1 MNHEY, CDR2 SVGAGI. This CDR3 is CASHRVSSYEQYF. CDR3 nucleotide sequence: TGTGCCAGCCACAGGGTGAGCTCCTACGAGCAGTACTTC.

The CDR3 coding sequence is TGTGCCAGCAGCCCACCGGGGACAGGGGCCCTCGAGCAGTACTTC. It specifies CASSPPGTGALEQYF. V and J are TRBV11-2 and TRBJ2-7; 10 positions match TRBD1. The V gene end was trimmed by 5 bases and the J gene end by 6 bases; junction bases not matched to a gene: 10. Germline-derived CDR1 and CDR2 are SGHAT and FQNNGV. CDR3 size: 15 residues.

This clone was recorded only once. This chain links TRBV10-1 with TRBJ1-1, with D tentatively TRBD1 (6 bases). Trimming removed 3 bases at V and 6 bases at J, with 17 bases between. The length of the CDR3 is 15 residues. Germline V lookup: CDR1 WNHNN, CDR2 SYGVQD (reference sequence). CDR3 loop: CASSETGIGRAEAFF. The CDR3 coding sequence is TGCGCCAGCAGTGAAACAGGGATTGGACGTGCTGAAGCTTTCTTT.

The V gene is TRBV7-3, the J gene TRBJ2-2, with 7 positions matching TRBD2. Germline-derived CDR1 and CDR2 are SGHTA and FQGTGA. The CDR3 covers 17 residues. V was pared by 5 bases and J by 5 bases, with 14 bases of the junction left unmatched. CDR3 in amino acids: CASSPLRGDKETGELFF. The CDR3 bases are TGTGCCAGCAGCCCGCTCCGGGGGGATAAGGAAACCGGGGAGCTGTTTTTT.

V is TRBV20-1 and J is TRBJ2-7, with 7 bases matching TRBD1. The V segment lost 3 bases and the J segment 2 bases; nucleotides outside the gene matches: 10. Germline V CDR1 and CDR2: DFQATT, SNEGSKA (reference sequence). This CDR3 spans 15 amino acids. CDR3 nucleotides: TGCAGTGCTAGTCCGTCCGGGACAGTCACCTACGAGCAGTACTTC. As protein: CSASPSGTVTYEQYF.

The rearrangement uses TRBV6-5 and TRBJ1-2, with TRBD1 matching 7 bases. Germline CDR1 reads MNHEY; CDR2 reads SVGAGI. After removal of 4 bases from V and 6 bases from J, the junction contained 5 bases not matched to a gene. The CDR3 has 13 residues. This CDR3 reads CASSSPGTDGYTF. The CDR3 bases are TGTGCCAGCAGTTCTCCCGGGACAGATGGCTACACCTTC.

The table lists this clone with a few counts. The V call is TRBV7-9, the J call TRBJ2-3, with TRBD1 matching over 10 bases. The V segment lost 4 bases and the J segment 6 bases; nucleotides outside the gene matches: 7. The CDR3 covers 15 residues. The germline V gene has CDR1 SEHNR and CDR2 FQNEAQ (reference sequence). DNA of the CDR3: TGTGCCAGCAGCTACCGGGGACAGGGGTTTGATACGCAGTATTTT. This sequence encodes CASSYRGQGFDTQYF.

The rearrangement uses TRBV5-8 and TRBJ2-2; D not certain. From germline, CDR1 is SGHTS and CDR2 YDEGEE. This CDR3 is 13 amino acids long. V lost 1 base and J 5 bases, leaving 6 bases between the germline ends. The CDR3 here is CASSLWDTGELFF. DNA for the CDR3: TGTGCCAGCAGCTTGTGGGATACCGGGGAGCTGTTTTTT.

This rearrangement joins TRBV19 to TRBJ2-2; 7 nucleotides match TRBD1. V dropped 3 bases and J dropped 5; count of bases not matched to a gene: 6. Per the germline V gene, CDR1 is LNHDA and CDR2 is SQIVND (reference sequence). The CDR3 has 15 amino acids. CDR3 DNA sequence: TGTGCCAGTAGTATCCTCGCGACAGGGACCGGGGAGCTGTTTTTT. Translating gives CASSILATGTGELFF. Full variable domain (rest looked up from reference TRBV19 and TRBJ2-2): DGGITQSPKYLFRKEGQNVTLSCEQNLNHDAMYWYRQDPGQGLRLIYYSQIVNDFQKGDIAEGYSVSREKKESFPLTVTSAQKNPTAFYLCASSILATGTGELFFGEGSRLTVL.

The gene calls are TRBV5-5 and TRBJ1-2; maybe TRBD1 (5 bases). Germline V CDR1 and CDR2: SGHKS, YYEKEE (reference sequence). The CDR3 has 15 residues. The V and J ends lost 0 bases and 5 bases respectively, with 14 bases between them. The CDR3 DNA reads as TGTGCCAGCAGCTTGGACCCGGGGCAGGCATATGGCTACACCTTC. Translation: CASSLDPGQAYGYTF. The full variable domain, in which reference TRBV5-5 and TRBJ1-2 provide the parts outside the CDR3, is DAGVTQSPTHLIKTRGQQVTLRCSPISGHKSVSWYQQVLGQGPQFIFQYYEKEERGRGNFPDRFSARQFPNYSSELNVNALLLGDSALYLCASSLDPGQAYGYTFGSGTRLTVV.

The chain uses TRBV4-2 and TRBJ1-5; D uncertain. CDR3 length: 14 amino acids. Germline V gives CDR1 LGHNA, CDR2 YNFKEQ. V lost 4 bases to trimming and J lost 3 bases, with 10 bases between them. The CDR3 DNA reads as TGTGCCAGCAGCCCGGGGAGAGTCAATCAGCCCCAGCATTTT. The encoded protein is CASSPGRVNQPQHF.

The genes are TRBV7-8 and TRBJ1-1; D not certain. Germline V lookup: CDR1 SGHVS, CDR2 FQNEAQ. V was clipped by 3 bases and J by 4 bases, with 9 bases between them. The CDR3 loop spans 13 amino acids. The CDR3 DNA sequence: TGTGCCAGCAGCTTCCCGGGGAGCACTGAAGCTTTCTTT. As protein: CASSFPGSTEAFF.

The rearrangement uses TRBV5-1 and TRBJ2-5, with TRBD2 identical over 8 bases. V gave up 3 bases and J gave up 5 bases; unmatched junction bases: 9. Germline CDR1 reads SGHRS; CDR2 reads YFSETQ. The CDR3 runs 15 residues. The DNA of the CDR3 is TGCGCCAGCAGCTCCAGCGGGAGATCAGGGGAGACCCAGTACTTC. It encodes CASSSSGRSGETQYF.

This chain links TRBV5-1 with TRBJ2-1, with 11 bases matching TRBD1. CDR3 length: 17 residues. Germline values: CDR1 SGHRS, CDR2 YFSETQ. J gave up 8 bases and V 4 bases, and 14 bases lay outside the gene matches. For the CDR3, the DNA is TGCGCCAGCAGCCCGGGGACAGGGGGGCTAGCGATCGATGAGCAGTTCTTC. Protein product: CASSPGTGGLAIDEQFF.

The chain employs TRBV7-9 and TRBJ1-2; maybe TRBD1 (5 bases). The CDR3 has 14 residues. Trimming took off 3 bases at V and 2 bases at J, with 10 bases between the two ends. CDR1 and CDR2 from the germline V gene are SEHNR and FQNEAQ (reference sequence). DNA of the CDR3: TGTGCCAGCAGCTTTCGGACACACAACTATGGCTACACCTTC. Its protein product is CASSFRTHNYGYTF.